These T cell receptor beta chains were read from a single sample in a study of human T cells and chemical hapten exposure. TCRdb re-called the RACE reads with MiXCR, one entry per CDR3 protein. The sample contains 62,000 or so distinct CDR3 sequences, roughly 11% of which appear only once. This specimen consisted of whole blood, obtained in connection with sensitization to the hapten diphenylcyclopropenone (DPC). The receptors come from a woman aged 25 to 39 with alopecia areata. Some clones in this sample may be carry-over from other donors' samples. The CDR3 runs from the conserved cysteine through the conserved F or W. A D gene is named only where the DNA matches it firmly. Some rows mark clone size as missing; the rest say once, few, many or name a class of expanded clone.

D gene: -
J gene: TRBJ2-1
V gene: TRBV5-5
clone size: once
CDR3 protein: CASSPVAPRGSYNEQFF
CDR3 DNA: TGTGCCAGCAGCCCCGTGGCCCCTAGGGGGTCCTACAATGAGCAGTTCTTC

D gene: TRBD1
J gene: TRBJ2-2
V gene: TRBV19
clone size: -
CDR3 protein: CASSVTGSVGELFF
CDR3 DNA: TGTGCCAGTAGCGTGACAGGGTCGGTCGGGGAGCTGTTTTTT

D gene: -
J gene: TRBJ1-1
V gene: TRBV11-1
clone size: -
CDR3 protein: CASKSGVTEAFF
CDR3 DNA: TGTGCCAGCAAGTCGGGGGTCACTGAAGCTTTCTTT

D gene: -
J gene: TRBJ2-3
V gene: TRBV7-9
clone size: many
CDR3 protein: CASRPGTSTDTQYF
CDR3 DNA: TGTGCCAGCAGGCCAGGGACTAGCACAGATACGCAGTATTTT

D gene: -
J gene: TRBJ2-5
V gene: TRBV9
clone size: few
CDR3 protein: CASSSSSTQYF
CDR3 DNA: TGTGCCAGCTCATCTAGCTCGACCCAGTACTTC

D gene: -
J gene: TRBJ2-4
V gene: TRBV2
clone size: few
CDR3 protein: CASSESGLAKNIQYF
CDR3 DNA: TGTGCCAGCAGTGAGAGCGGACTAGCCAAAAACATTCAGTACTTC

D gene: -
J gene: TRBJ2-2
V gene: TRBV11-3
clone size: few
CDR3 protein: CASSLDRMGTRTGELFF
CDR3 DNA: TGTGCCAGCAGCTTAGATAGGATGGGGACTCGCACCGGGGAGCTGTTTTTT

D gene: TRBD2
J gene: TRBJ2-7
V gene: TRBV25-1
clone size: -
CDR3 protein: CASSTGTSGSFMYEQYF
CDR3 DNA: TGTGCCAGCAGTACCGGGACTAGCGGGAGTTTTATGTACGAGCAGTACTTC

D gene: TRBD1
J gene: TRBJ1-4
V gene: TRBV6-2/TRBV6-3
clone size: many
CDR3 protein: CASGHPGQLADEKLFF
CDR3 DNA: TGTGCCAGCGGACATCCGGGACAGTTGGCGGATGAAAAACTGTTTTTT

D gene: -
J gene: TRBJ1-2
V gene: TRBV28
clone size: many
CDR3 protein: CASSFNNYGYTF
CDR3 DNA: TGTGCCAGCAGTTTCAATAACTATGGCTACACCTTC

D gene: -
J gene: TRBJ2-5
V gene: TRBV7-8
clone size: -
CDR3 protein: CASSSSRGAPETQYF
CDR3 DNA: TGTGCCAGCAGCTCAAGTAGGGGGGCCCCGGAGACCCAGTACTTC

D gene: -
J gene: TRBJ2-3
V gene: TRBV29-1
clone size: many
CDR3 protein: CSVEGGGLDTQYF
CDR3 DNA: TGCAGCGTTGAAGGAGGGGGTTTAGATACGCAGTATTTT

D gene: TRBD1
J gene: TRBJ1-1
V gene: TRBV7-3
clone size: few
CDR3 protein: CASSSAGGTTEAFF
CDR3 DNA: TGTGCCAGCAGTTCGGCAGGGGGGACCACTGAAGCTTTCTTT

D gene: -
J gene: TRBJ2-1
V gene: TRBV6-2/TRBV6-3
clone size: -
CDR3 protein: CASSFPRDGHNEQFF
CDR3 DNA: TGTGCCAGCAGTTTCCCTCGGGACGGTCACAATGAGCAGTTCTTC

D gene: TRBD2
J gene: TRBJ2-1
V gene: TRBV30
clone size: -
CDR3 protein: CAWSVGTSGEEQFF
CDR3 DNA: TGTGCCTGGAGTGTCGGGACTAGCGGAGAGGAGCAGTTCTTC

D gene: TRBD2
J gene: TRBJ2-7
V gene: TRBV29-1
clone size: many
CDR3 protein: CSVLLTSGRFREQYF
CDR3 DNA: TGCAGCGTGCTATTGACTAGCGGGAGGTTCCGGGAGCAGTACTTC

D gene: -
J gene: TRBJ1-5
V gene: TRBV21-1
clone size: -
CDR3 protein: CASYRWASLPLNQPQHF
CDR3 DNA: TGTGCCAGCTACCGATGGGCCTCCCTTCCCCTTAATCAGCCCCAGCATTTT

D gene: -
J gene: TRBJ2-7
V gene: TRBV28
clone size: few
CDR3 protein: CASSYPLQGSIYEQYF
CDR3 DNA: TGTGCCAGCAGTTACCCCCTCCAGGGGTCCATCTACGAGCAGTACTTC

D gene: -
J gene: TRBJ2-3
V gene: TRBV4-1
clone size: many
CDR3 protein: CASSARVSTDTQYF
CDR3 DNA: TGCGCCAGCAGTGCCAGGGTTAGCACAGATACGCAGTATTTT

D gene: -
J gene: TRBJ1-1
V gene: TRBV10-3
clone size: many
CDR3 protein: CAISEFGGANTEAFF
CDR3 DNA: TGTGCCATCAGTGAGTTCGGGGGTGCGAACACTGAAGCTTTCTTT

D gene: -
J gene: TRBJ1-2
V gene: TRBV20-1
clone size: few
CDR3 protein: CSARDRAGYTF
CDR3 DNA: TGCAGTGCTAGAGATCGGGCGGGCTACACCTTC

D gene: TRBD2
J gene: TRBJ2-1
V gene: TRBV10-3
clone size: few
CDR3 protein: CAISELASGVFYNEQFF
CDR3 DNA: TGTGCCATCAGTGAGTTGGCTAGCGGGGTCTTCTACAATGAGCAGTTCTTC

D gene: TRBD1
J gene: TRBJ2-7
V gene: TRBV30
clone size: -
CDR3 protein: CAWRPLWDRTSEQYF
CDR3 DNA: TGTGCCTGGAGGCCCCTCTGGGACAGGACAAGCGAGCAGTACTTC

D gene: -
J gene: TRBJ1-2
V gene: TRBV12-3/TRBV12-4
clone size: many
CDR3 protein: CASSFFLGYGYTF
CDR3 DNA: TGTGCCAGCAGTTTTTTCCTGGGTTACGGCTACACCTTC

D gene: -
J gene: TRBJ2-3
V gene: TRBV5-1
clone size: -
CDR3 protein: CASTLGGRRLKTSTDTQYF
CDR3 DNA: TGCGCCAGCACCCTTGGGGGTCGTCGGCTAAAAACTAGCACAGATACGCAGTATTTT

D gene: TRBD2
J gene: TRBJ2-4
V gene: TRBV25-1
clone size: few
CDR3 protein: CASSTTGEGLSDIQYF
CDR3 DNA: TGTGCCAGCAGCACGACCGGGGAGGGGTTATCGGACATTCAGTACTTC

D gene: -
J gene: TRBJ1-1
V gene: TRBV12-3/TRBV12-4
clone size: few
CDR3 protein: CASSLGVGYSPEAFF
CDR3 DNA: TGTGCCAGCAGTTTAGGGGTCGGTTATTCCCCTGAAGCTTTCTTT

D gene: -
J gene: TRBJ2-5
V gene: TRBV7-2
clone size: many
CDR3 protein: CASTLRGTLQETQYF
CDR3 DNA: TGTGCCAGCACCCTAAGAGGGACTCTCCAAGAGACCCAGTACTTC

D gene: -
J gene: TRBJ2-1
V gene: TRBV30
clone size: few
CDR3 protein: CAWSAGHRGVNEQFF
CDR3 DNA: TGTGCCTGGAGTGCGGGACACAGAGGGGTTAATGAGCAGTTCTTC

D gene: -
J gene: TRBJ1-2
V gene: TRBV4-2
clone size: many
CDR3 protein: CASSQGRVENYGYTF
CDR3 DNA: TGTGCCAGCAGCCAAGGGCGGGTCGAGAACTATGGCTACACCTTC

D gene: -
J gene: TRBJ1-4
V gene: TRBV21-1
clone size: few
CDR3 protein: CASSKEDREEEKLFF
CDR3 DNA: TGTGCCAGCAGCAAGGAGGACAGGGAGGAGGAAAAACTGTTTTTT

D gene: -
J gene: TRBJ1-1
V gene: TRBV28
clone size: few
CDR3 protein: CASTFPGNTEAFF
CDR3 DNA: TGTGCCAGCACTTTCCCAGGGAACACTGAAGCTTTCTTT

D gene: -
J gene: TRBJ1-6
V gene: TRBV28
clone size: few
CDR3 protein: CASSLRSPGSPLHF
CDR3 DNA: TGTGCCAGCAGTTTAAGGTCCCCGGGTTCACCCCTCCACTTT